This record concerns one T cell receptor (beta chain) sequence. The data were obtained in a study of blood T cell repertoires in COVID-19. Turning to the study itself: The United States, Italy and Spain provided the acute and convalescent COVID-19 samples. Sample material is recorded as cDNA or gDNA derived from T cells, B-cell-depleted T cells, or PBMCs.

The V gene's germline CDR1 is SGHNT and CDR2 YYREEE (reference sequence). The CDR3 totals 17 residues. The ends were cut back, 4 bases at V and 2 bases at J, with 16 bases in the middle. In the original processing: Using reference gene primer amplification, nucleated cell counts were estimated. Method: immunoSEQ multiplex PCR; TCRdb's copy keeps in-frame clones and lacks some. The V and J calls and clone size are taken from that table; D and trimming were inferred from the DNA. The sample includes some 340,000 clones, approximately 81% of them seen just once. V is TRBV5-4 and J is TRBJ2-6; D might be TRBD1 (6 bases). This TCR was sampled from a woman younger than 35 with acute or convalescent COVID-19. Sample: peripheral blood. Here the CDR3 reads CASSPIVQGTGANVLTF. CDR3 nucleotides: TGTGCCAGCAGCCCTATAGTCCAGGGGACTGGGGCCAACGTCCTGACTTTC.